The next 18 T cell receptor beta chains were all read from a single sample in a study of early T cells in non-severe SARS-CoV-2 infection (dated by TCRdb to the early 2020s). The library was generated by 5' RACE. The instrument given in TCRdb is NextSeq 500. TCRdb cleaned the public reads at Q25 with fastp, built clones with MiXCR and kept in-frame beta chains. One record per CDR3 amino acid sequence lists the most common genes and DNA. The sample contains tens of thousands of distinct CDR3 sequences, around 3.6% of them found a single time. Of the sample, 2.5% to 3.5% is held by the ten largest clones. Sequenced sample: whole blood. These receptors came from an adult who was a healthcare worker with PCR-confirmed SARS-CoV-2 infection or an uninfected control (not recorded which).

This clonotype was detected ten times or more. The rearrangement joins TRBV7-9 to TRBJ2-2; perhaps TRBD2 as D (6 bases). Germline V CDR1 and CDR2: SEHNR, FQNEAQ (reference sequence). Trimming removed 5 bases at V and 3 bases at J, with 19 bases between. This CDR3 contains 17 residues. CDR3: CASSGDDGWRDTGELFF. CDR3 coding DNA: TGTGCCAGCAGCGGCGACGACGGATGGAGGGACACCGGGGAGCTGTTTTTT.

This clonotype was counted at least ten times. The chain recombines TRBV30 with TRBJ2-3; either TRBD1 or TRBD2 may fit D (5 bases each). Germline CDR1 is GTSNPN and CDR2 is SVGIG (reference sequence). V was shortened by 6 bases and J by 0 bases, with 13 bases between the two germline ends. CDR3 size: 14 residues. DNA of the CDR3: TGTGCCTGCGATAGAGGGACCAGCACAGATACGCAGTATTTT. This encodes CACDRGTSTDTQYF.

This clonotype was detected only a few times. The V call is TRBV20-1, the J call TRBJ2-3; 7 bases fit TRBD1. Trimming cost V 1 base and J 4 bases; bases outside gene matches: 17. Germline assignment: CDR1 DFQATT and CDR2 SNEGSKA (reference sequence). This CDR3 has 18 residues. The CDR3 sequence: CSARVGVLGGRLADTQYF. CDR3 nucleotide sequence: TGCAGTGCTAGAGTCGGAGTATTAGGGGGCCGTTTGGCAGATACGCAGTATTTT.

This clonotype has ten or more counts. CDR3 loop: CASSLTGGSTDTQYF. The DNA of the CDR3 is TGTGCCAGCAGCTTAACAGGGGGCTCCACAGATACGCAGTATTTT. V is TRBV7-3 and J is TRBJ2-3, with TRBD1 matching over 7 bases. The CDR3 sequence is 15 residues long. With 0 bases clipped from V and 2 bases from J, the junction kept 2 bases outside the gene matches. Germline CDR1 is SGHTA and CDR2 is FQGTGA.

Ten or more counts support this clonotype. The V gene is TRBV6-6, the J gene TRBJ2-5; TRBD1 agrees at 9 bases. This CDR3 is built from 14 residues. From germline, CDR1 is MNHNY and CDR2 SVGAGI (reference sequence). The V segment lost 5 bases and the J segment 5 bases; nucleotides outside the gene matches: 6. CDR3 DNA sequence: TGTGCCAGCAGTCGTCCCGGGACAGGGGAGACCCAGTACTTC. This translates into CASSRPGTGETQYF.

This clonotype was recorded at least ten times. The chain joins TRBV9 to TRBJ2-1; 9 bases align to TRBD2. Germline V gene sequence: CDR1 SGDLS, CDR2 YYNGEE. The CDR3 is 14 residues long. The J segment lost 10 bases and the V segment lost 2 bases, leaving 7 bases of the junction unmatched. The CDR3 nucleotides are TGTGCCAGCAGCGTGAGCGGGGGGTATGGCGAGCAGTTCTTC. This codes for CASSVSGGYGEQFF.

This clonotype occurred many times. The chain links TRBV5-4 to TRBJ2-1, with D perhaps TRBD1 (6 bases). This CDR3 has 14 amino acids. Germline V gives CDR1 SGHNT, CDR2 YYREEE (reference sequence). With 4 bases removed from V and 0 bases from J, the gap between germline ends came to 8 bases. The CDR3 nucleotides read TGTGCCAGCAGCACGGACAGCTCCTACAATGAGCAGTTCTTC. Amino acids: CASSTDSSYNEQFF. Filled out from reference TRBV5-4 and TRBJ2-1, the complete variable domain reads ETGVTQSPTHLIKTRGQQVTLRCSSQSGHNTVSWYQQALGQGPQFIFQYYREEENGRGNFPPRFSGLQFPNYSSELNVNALELDDSALYLCASSTDSSYNEQFFGPGTRLTVL.

The table lists this clonotype with many counts. The rearrangement joins TRBV29-1 to TRBJ2-1, with D uncertain. Deletions cut 3 bases from V and 8 bases from J, with 14 bases between. The CDR3 spans 13 residues. Germline values: CDR1 SQVTM, CDR2 ANQGSEA. The CDR3 nucleotides are TGCAGCGTTGATCGATCCCCGGGCGATGAGCAGTTCTTC. Translated: CSVDRSPGDEQFF.

The table lists this clonotype with many counts. The J gene is TRBJ2-3, the V gene TRBV12-3 or TRBV12-4, with 9 bases aligning to TRBD2. The CDR3 spans 16 residues. Unmatched junction bases numbered 9, after V lost 4 bases and J lost 4 bases. The chain's CDR3 is CASSYQAGGLADTQYF. CDR3 nucleotide sequence: TGTGCCAGCAGTTACCAAGCGGGAGGTTTGGCAGATACGCAGTATTTT.

This clonotype has ten or more counts. The DNA for the CDR3 is TGTGCCAGTAGACTGCCCCCTGAAGCTTTCTTT. It specifies CASRLPPEAFF. The J gene is TRBJ1-1, the V gene TRBV2, with D unclear. This CDR3 contains 11 residues. V dropped 9 bases and J dropped 6 bases, with 11 bases sitting between them. Germline V gene data show CDR1 as SNHLY and CDR2 as FYNNEI. Based on the CDR3 plus reference TRBV2 and TRBJ1-1, the full variable domain is EPEVTQTPSHQVTQMGQEVILRCVPISNHLYFYWYRQILGQKVEFLVSFYNNEISEKSEIFDDQFSVERPDGSNFTLKIRSTKLEDSAMYFCASRLPPEAFFGQGTRLTVV.

There are many counts of this clonotype. The chain employs TRBV19 and TRBJ2-4; a possible D gene is TRBD2 (6 bases). CDR1 is LNHDA, CDR2 SQIVND, per germline (reference sequence). Trimming took off 3 bases at V and 2 bases at J, with 14 bases between the two ends. The CDR3 has 16 amino acids. The CDR3 sequence: CASSMVGGLSKNIQYF. The CDR3 nucleotides read TGTGCCAGTAGTATGGTGGGGGGTCTCTCCAAAAACATTCAGTACTTC. Variable domain in full (rest from reference TRBV19 and TRBJ2-4): DGGITQSPKYLFRKEGQNVTLSCEQNLNHDAMYWYRQDPGQGLRLIYYSQIVNDFQKGDIAEGYSVSREKKESFPLTVTSAQKNPTAFYLCASSMVGGLSKNIQYFGAGTRLSVL.

This clonotype came up many times. The chain recombines TRBV19 with TRBJ1-2; tentative D call: TRBD1 (5 bases). Deletions cut 5 bases from V and 4 bases from J, with 8 bases between. The germline V gene has CDR1 LNHDA and CDR2 SQIVND (reference sequence). There are 12 residues in the CDR3. The CDR3 DNA follows: TGTGCCAGTAGTGGGGGATTCTATGGCTACACCTTC. The encoded protein is CASSGGFYGYTF.

This chain links TRBV6-1 with TRBJ2-2; TRBD1 agrees at 8 bases. The junction had 9 bases not matched to a gene; V was cut back by 6 bases and J by 0 bases. This CDR3 region has 17 residues. Germline V CDR1 and CDR2: MNHNS, SASEGT. In DNA form, the CDR3 reads TGTGCCAGCAGGAGGGGGACAGGTTCCGCGAACACCGGGGAGCTGTTTTTT. This encodes CASRRGTGSANTGELFF.

Many counts were recorded for this clonotype. The chain links TRBV12-3 or TRBV12-4 to TRBJ2-1, with D possibly TRBD1 on 6 matching bases. This CDR3 has 12 residues. Trimming pared 4 bases from V and 9 bases from J, leaving 10 bases between. The chain's CDR3 is CASSSQGTEQFF. In DNA, the CDR3 is TGTGCCAGCAGTTCACAGGGAACTGAGCAGTTCTTC.

This clonotype occurred many times. This sequence joins TRBV6-6 and TRBJ2-5, with 13 bases that match TRBD2. V lost 4 bases and J lost 5; bases outside the gene matches: 7. CDR1 and CDR2 (germline): MNHNY, SVGAGI (reference sequence). This CDR3 contains 16 residues. The CDR3 here is CASSFGLAGVEETQYF. The DNA of the CDR3 is TGTGCCAGCAGTTTTGGACTAGCGGGGGTGGAGGAGACCCAGTACTTC.

This clonotype has ten or more counts. The rearrangement uses TRBV5-1 and TRBJ2-2, with D possibly TRBD2 on 5 matching bases. The CDR3 has 16 amino acids. The V and J ends lost 3 bases and 1 base respectively, with 13 bases between them. CDR1 SGHRS and CDR2 YFSETQ come from the germline V gene. The CDR3 DNA follows: TGCGCCAGCAGCTCTGGACTCTACCTGAACACCGGGGAGCTGTTTTTT. Translation gives CASSSGLYLNTGELFF.

This clonotype was observed a few times. CDR3 loop: CASRRTGVRTDTQYF. The CDR3 DNA follows: TGTGCCAGCAGAAGGACAGGAGTTCGCACAGATACGCAGTATTTT. The chain couples TRBV2 to TRBJ2-3, with 7 bases fitting TRBD1. CDR3 length: 15 amino acids. The germline V gene encodes CDR1 SNHLY and CDR2 FYNNEI. V lost 6 bases, J lost 1 base, and 7 bases stayed unmatched.

This clonotype was picked up many times. The rearrangement links TRBV10-3 to TRBJ2-7; D assignment may be TRBD1 or TRBD2 (5 bases each). The CDR3 loop spans 12 amino acids. Germline V gene lookup returns CDR1 ENHRY and CDR2 SYGVKD. Trimming cost V 9 bases and J 2 bases, with 11 bases left between them. The DNA for the CDR3 is TGTGCCATAGAGGGGAGCACCTACGAGCAGTACTTC. As protein: CAIEGSTYEQYF.